The 5 T cell receptor beta chains given below trace back to one sample, sequenced in a study of blood T cell repertoires in COVID-19. Data came from immunoSEQ multiplex PCR; TCRdb stores just in-frame clones and leaves some out. The sample yields 100,000 to 120,000 clones, around 90% seen once. Sequencing was carried out using peripheral blood. Receptors originate from a human donor in a cohort sampled during active COVID-19.

V and J are TRBV3-1 (or the pseudogene TRBV3-2) and TRBJ2-4, with a tentative D call TRBD2 (5 bases). The CDR3 sequence is 12 residues long. The V gene's germline CDR1 is LGHDT and CDR2 YNNKEL (reference sequence). V lost 0 bases, J lost 13 bases, and 10 bases lay in between. CDR3 region: CASSQDPGLQYF. The CDR3 DNA reads TGTGCCAGCAGCCAAGATCCCGGACTGCAGTACTTC.

The chain recombines TRBV5-6 with TRBJ1-2; the D is unclear. The V end was cut by 0 bases, the J end by 3 bases, with 6 bases between. The germline V gene encodes CDR1 SGHDT and CDR2 YYEEEE. This CDR3 is built from 13 residues. The CDR3 is CASSLGGYYGYTF. The CDR3, as DNA: TGTGCCAGCAGCTTGGGCGGCTACTATGGCTACACCTTC.

This clone was seen only a few times. The genes are TRBV28 and TRBJ2-7; 8 nucleotides align to TRBD1. The V gene end was trimmed by 5 bases and the J gene end by 5 bases; junction bases not matched to a gene: 11. In germline, CDR1 is MDHEN, CDR2 SYDVKM. The CDR3 sequence is 15 residues long. CDR3 amino acids: CASSPPTGVVHEQYF. The CDR3 DNA reads as TGTGCCAGCAGTCCCCCGACAGGGGTAGTCCACGAGCAGTACTTC.

The J gene is TRBJ2-7, the V gene TRBV6-1, with unresolved D. V was trimmed by 3 bases and J by 0 bases, leaving 18 bases between them. The germline CDR1 and CDR2 sequences are MNHNS and SASEGT. The length of the CDR3 is 17 residues. This CDR3 is CASSDPRLTKSSYEQYF. CDR3 in DNA: TGTGCCAGCAGTGACCCCCGCCTGACAAAGAGCTCCTACGAGCAGTACTTC.

This clone has only a few counts. The J gene is TRBJ2-7, the V gene TRBV10-2, with a possible D match to TRBD1 (5 bases). Germline values: CDR1 WSHSY, CDR2 SAAADI. The CDR3 length is 13 residues. V shed 8 bases and J shed 4 bases, with 15 bases lying between them. The CDR3 reads CASLQGQTYEQYF. The CDR3 nucleotides read TGCGCCAGCTTGCAGGGCCAAACGTACGAGCAGTACTTC.